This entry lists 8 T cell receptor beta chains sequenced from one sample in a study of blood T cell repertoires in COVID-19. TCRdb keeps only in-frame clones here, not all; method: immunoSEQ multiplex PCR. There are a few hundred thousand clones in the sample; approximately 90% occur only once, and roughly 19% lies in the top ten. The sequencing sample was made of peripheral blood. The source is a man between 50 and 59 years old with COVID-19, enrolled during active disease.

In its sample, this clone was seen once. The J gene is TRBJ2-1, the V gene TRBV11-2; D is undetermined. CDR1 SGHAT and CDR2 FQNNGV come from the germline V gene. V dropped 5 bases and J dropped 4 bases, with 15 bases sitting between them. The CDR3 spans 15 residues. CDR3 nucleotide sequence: TGTGCCAGCAGCCCCGACTTAGTGCAATACAATGAGCAGTTCTTC. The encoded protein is CASSPDLVQYNEQFF.

The CDR3 region is CAWRALGGLPLEGAFF. In DNA form, the CDR3 reads TGTGCCTGGAGAGCCCTGGGCGGGCTTCCCCTTGAGGGAGCTTTCTTT. This chain joins TRBV30 and TRBJ1-1; D uncertain. CDR1 and CDR2 (germline): GTSNPN, SVGIG (reference sequence). Deletions cut 3 bases from V and 10 bases from J, with 27 bases between. The CDR3 runs to 16 residues.

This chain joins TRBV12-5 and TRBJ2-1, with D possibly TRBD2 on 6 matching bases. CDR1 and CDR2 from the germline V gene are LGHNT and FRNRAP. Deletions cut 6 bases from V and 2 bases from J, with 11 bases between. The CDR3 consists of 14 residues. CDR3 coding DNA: TGTGCTAGTGGGGCCGGGAGAACCTACAATGAGCAGTTCTTC. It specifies CASGAGRTYNEQFF.

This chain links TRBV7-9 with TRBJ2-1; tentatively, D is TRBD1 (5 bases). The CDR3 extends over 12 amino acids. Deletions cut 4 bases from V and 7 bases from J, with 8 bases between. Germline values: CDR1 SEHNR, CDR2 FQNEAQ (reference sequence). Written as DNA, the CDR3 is TGTGCCAGCAGCTCCCAGGGAAATGAGCAGTTCTTC. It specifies CASSSQGNEQFF.

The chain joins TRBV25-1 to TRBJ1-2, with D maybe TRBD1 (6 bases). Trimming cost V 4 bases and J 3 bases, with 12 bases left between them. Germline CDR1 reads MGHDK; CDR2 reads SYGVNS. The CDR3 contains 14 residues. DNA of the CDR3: TGTGCCAGCAGTGGGACTGGGACATACTATGGCTACACCTTC. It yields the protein CASSGTGTYYGYTF.

The CDR3 loop reads CASSTRDRGYTF. The CDR3 DNA sequence: TGTGCCAGCAGTACCCGGGACAGGGGCTACACCTTC. The rearrangement links TRBV6-6 to TRBJ1-2, with 8 bases aligning to TRBD1. V lost 5 bases, J lost 8 bases, and 4 bases stayed unmatched. The CDR3 extends over 12 amino acids. Germline V lookup: CDR1 MNHNY, CDR2 SVGAGI (reference sequence).

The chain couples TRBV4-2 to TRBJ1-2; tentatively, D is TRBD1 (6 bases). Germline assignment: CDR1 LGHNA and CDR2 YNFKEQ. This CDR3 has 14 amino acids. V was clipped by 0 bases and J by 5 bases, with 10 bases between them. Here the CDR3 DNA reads TGTGCCAGCAGCCAAGATCAACAGGGATATGGCTACACCTTC. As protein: CASSQDQQGYGYTF.

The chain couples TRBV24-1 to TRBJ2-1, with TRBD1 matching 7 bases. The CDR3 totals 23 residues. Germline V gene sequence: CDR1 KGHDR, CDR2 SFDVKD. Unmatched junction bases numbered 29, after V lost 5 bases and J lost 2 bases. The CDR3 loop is CATSGVGQPLGSTLRDTYNEQFF. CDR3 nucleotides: TGTGCCACCAGTGGGGTGGGACAGCCGTTAGGCAGTACCTTACGCGATACCTACAATGAGCAGTTCTTC.